This T cell receptor (beta chain) was found in a study of molecular identifiers for immune sequencing clone quantification. Notes on the study in general: In cases of identical TCR molecules sharing a barcode, highly expanded clone sizes could be underestimated.

V gave up 0 bases and J gave up 5 bases, with 15 bases separating them. The germline V gene has CDR1 LGHNA and CDR2 YSLEER. This CDR3 has 16 amino acids. A CD8+CD4-CCR7+CD45RA+ gate was used to sort naive CD8 T cells. This clonotype was counted many times. What it binds is not known. TCRdb re-called the PCR reads with MiXCR, one entry per CDR3 protein. The sample holds approximately 90,000 distinct CDR3 sequences, around 20% seen once. This chain connects TRBV4-3 to TRBJ2-3, with D possibly matching TRBD2 (6 bases). The source material was naive CD8+ T cells from blood, with Jurkat cell RNA spiked in. Sample subset: FACS-sorted CD8+CD4-CCR7+CD45RA+ naive T cells. This TCR came from a human donor in good health. Some libraries in this study had Jurkat cell RNA spiked in. CDR3 protein: CASSQDWGGTEDTQYF. Written as DNA, the CDR3 is TGCGCCAGCAGCCAAGATTGGGGCGGGACCGAAGATACGCAGTATTTT.